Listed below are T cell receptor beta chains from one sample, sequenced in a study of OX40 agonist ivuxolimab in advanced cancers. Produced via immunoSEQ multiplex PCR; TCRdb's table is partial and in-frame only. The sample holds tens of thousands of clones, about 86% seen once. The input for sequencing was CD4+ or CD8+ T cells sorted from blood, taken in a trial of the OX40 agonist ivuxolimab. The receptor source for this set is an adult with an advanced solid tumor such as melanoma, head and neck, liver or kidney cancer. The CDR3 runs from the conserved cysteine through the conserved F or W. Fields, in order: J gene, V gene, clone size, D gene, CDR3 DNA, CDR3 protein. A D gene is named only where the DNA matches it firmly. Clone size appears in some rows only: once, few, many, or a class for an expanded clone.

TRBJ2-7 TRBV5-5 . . TGTGCCAGCAGCTTGGACGGAACCTACGAGCAGTACTTC CASSLDGTYEQYF
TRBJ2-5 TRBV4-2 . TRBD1 TGTGCCAGCAGCCGGGACAGGGTGGGGACCCAGTACTTC CASSRDRVGTQYF
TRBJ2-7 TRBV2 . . TGTGCCAGCAGTGTAGGACGGAACTACGAGCAGTACTTC CASSVGRNYEQYF
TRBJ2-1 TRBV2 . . TGTGCCAGCAGCCCATCCCTTCGGCAGTTCTTC CASSPSLRQFF
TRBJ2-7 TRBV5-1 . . TGCGCCAGCAGCTGGGGGGCCGAAGGGGGCGAGCAGTACTTC CASSWGAEGGEQYF
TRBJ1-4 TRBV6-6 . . TGTGCCAGCACCCAGGGTGGTGAAAAACTGTTTTTT CASTQGGEKLFF
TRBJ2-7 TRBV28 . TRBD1 TGTGCCAGCAGTCTGACAGGGGCGAGCTCCTACGAGCAGTACTTC CASSLTGASSYEQYF
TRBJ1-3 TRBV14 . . TGTGCCAGCAGCCATGGAAACACCATATATTTT CASSHGNTIYF
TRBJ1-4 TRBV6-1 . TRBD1 TGTGCCAGCAGTGAAAGTAGGGACAGGGGATGGGTGAACGCGGCTAATGAAAAACTGTTTTTT CASSESRDRGWVNAANEKLFF
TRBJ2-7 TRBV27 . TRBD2 TGTGCCAGCAGTTCCCCGACTAGCGGGGCTTACGAGCAGTACTTC CASSSPTSGAYEQYF
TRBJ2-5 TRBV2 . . TGTGCCAGCAGTGACCGGGGGACCCAGTACTTC CASSDRGTQYF
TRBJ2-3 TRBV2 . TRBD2 TGTGCCACCGCGGCGGGGGGTACAGATACGCAGTATTTT CATAAGGTDTQYF
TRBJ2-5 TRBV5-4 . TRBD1 TGTGCCAGCAGCCTCGGGACAGGGATAGGGGAGACCCAGTACTTC CASSLGTGIGETQYF
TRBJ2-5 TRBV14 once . TGTGCCAGCAGCCAAGGATCTACCGGCAGAGAGACCCAGTACTTC CASSQGSTGRETQYF
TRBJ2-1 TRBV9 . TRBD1 TGTGCCAGCAGCGGACGGACAGGGACGTACAATGAGCAGTTCTTC CASSGRTGTYNEQFF
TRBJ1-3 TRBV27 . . TGTGCCAGCAGTTTATCGTCAGGTGCAGGAAACACCATATATTTT CASSLSSGAGNTIYF
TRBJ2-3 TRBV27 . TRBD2 TGTGCCAGCAGCCTGACTAGCGGGAGGTATATGCAGTATTTT CASSLTSGRYMQYF
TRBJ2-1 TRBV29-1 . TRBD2 TGCAGCGTTTCTAGCGGGTTGCTTAGCGATGAGCAGTTCTTC CSVSSGLLSDEQFF
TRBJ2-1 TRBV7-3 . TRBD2 TGTGCCAGCAGCTTAAATCCTAGCGGAAACAATGAGCAGTTCTTC CASSLNPSGNNEQFF
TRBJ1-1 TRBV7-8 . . TGTGCCAGCAGCTCGCCGGGAGTTGGCGCTAACTTT CASSSPGVGANF
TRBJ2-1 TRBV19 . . TGTGCCAGTAGTAACCCCAGAGGGAGTGAGCAGTTCTTC CASSNPRGSEQFF
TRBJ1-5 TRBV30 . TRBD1 TGTGCCTGGAGTGCGAATCTATACAGGGGATTCAATCAGCCCCAGCATTTT CAWSANLYRGFNQPQHF
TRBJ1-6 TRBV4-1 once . TGCGCCAGCAGCGGGACTCCTAATTCACCCCTCCACTTT CASSGTPNSPLHF
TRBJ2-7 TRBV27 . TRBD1 TGTGCCAGCAGTGGGCTGACAGGGAGACGCTACGAGCAGTACTTC CASSGLTGRRYEQYF
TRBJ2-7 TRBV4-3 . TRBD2 TGCGCCAGCAGCCAAGAAGCGGGAGGGCAATACGAGCAGTACTTC CASSQEAGGQYEQYF
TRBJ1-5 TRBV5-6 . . TGTGCCAGCAGCTTGGGGAGAGTCAATCAGCCCCAGCATTTT CASSLGRVNQPQHF
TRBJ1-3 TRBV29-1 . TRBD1 TGCAGCGTTGAAAGGGACAGGGAGGGTGGAAACACCATATATTTT CSVERDREGGNTIYF
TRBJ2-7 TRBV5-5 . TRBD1 TGTGCCAGCAGCTCTGGGGTGGGACAGGGGGATTACGAGCAGTACTTC CASSSGVGQGDYEQYF
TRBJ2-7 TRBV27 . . TGTGCCAGCAGTTTAATGGGAGCCAGCTCCTACGAGCAGTACTTC CASSLMGASSYEQYF
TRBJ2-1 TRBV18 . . TGTGCCAGCAAGACTGTTTATTCTGGCAATGAGCAGTTCTTC CASKTVYSGNEQFF
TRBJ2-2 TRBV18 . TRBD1 TGTGCCAGCTCACCTTCGGGACAGGGAAGCAACGGGGAGCTGTTTTTT CASSPSGQGSNGELFF
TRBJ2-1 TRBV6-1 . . TGTGCCAGCAGTGACCAGGGAAGGGTGGACGAGCAGTTCTTC CASSDQGRVDEQFF
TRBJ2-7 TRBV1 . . TGCACCGACCATATCCCTCGCGAGCAGTACTTC CTDHIPREQYF
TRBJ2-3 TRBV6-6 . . TGTGCCAGCAGAAGTGTAGGCACAGATACGCAGTATTTT CASRSVGTDTQYF
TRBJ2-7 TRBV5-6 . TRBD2 TGTGCCAGCAGCGGGACTAGCGGGTGGTTGGGGTACGAGCAGTACTTC CASSGTSGWLGYEQYF
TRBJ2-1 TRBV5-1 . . TGCGCCAGCAGCTTGGAACCGGCTCCGTACAATGAGCAGTTCTTC CASSLEPAPYNEQFF
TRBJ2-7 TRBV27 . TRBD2 TGTGCCAGCAGTTTAGTAACCTCTAGCGGGGGTTCCTACGAGCAGTACTTC CASSLVTSSGGSYEQYF
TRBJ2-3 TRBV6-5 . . TGTGCCAGCAGGGGGACTCCACAAACCATGGATACGCAGTATTTT CASRGTPQTMDTQYF
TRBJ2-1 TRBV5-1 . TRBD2 TGCGCCAGCAGCTTTAGGCTAGCGGGGGGGTCTGGTTACAATGAGCAGTTCTTC CASSFRLAGGSGYNEQFF
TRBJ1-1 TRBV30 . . TGTGCCTGGAGTGTACTGGGGGTGGGTAGCACTGAAGCTTTCTTT CAWSVLGVGSTEAFF
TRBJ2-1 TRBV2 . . TGTGCCAGCAGCCCTAAGGGATATGAGCAGTTCTTC CASSPKGYEQFF
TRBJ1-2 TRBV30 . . TGTGCCTGGAGTGTACTTCGGACGGTCTATGGCTACACCTTC CAWSVLRTVYGYTF
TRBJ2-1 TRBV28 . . TGTGCCAGCAGTTCTATTCGACTGCTAAAAACCTACAATGAGCAGTTCTTC CASSSIRLLKTYNEQFF
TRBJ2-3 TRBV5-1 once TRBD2 TGCGCCAGCAGTTACCGGACTAGCGGGGGGTCTGATACGCAGTATTTT CASSYRTSGGSDTQYF
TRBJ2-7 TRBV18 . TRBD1 TGTGCCAGCTCACTGACAGGGAGCGAGCAGTACTTC CASSLTGSEQYF
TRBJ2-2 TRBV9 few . TGTGCCAGCAGCGTTACCGGGACACCGAACACCGGGGAGCTGTTTTTT CASSVTGTPNTGELFF
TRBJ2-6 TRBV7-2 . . TGTGCCAGCAGCCAACAAGTATCAGGGGCCAACGTCCTGACTTTC CASSQQVSGANVLTF
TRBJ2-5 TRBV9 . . TGTGCCAGCGGCCAGGGTGGGGCAGAGACCCAGTACTTC CASGQGGAETQYF
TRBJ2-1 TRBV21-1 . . TGTGCCAGCAGCAAAGAAGGGACTAGCGGGGTTAAGAATGAGCAGTTCTTC CASSKEGTSGVKNEQFF
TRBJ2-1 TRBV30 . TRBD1 TGTGCCTGGAGCGGTAGGGACAGCTCCTACAATGAGCAGTTCTTC CAWSGRDSSYNEQFF
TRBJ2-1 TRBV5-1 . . TGCGCCAGCAGCTTGGCCCCCAGCTCCTACAATGAGCAGTTCTTC CASSLAPSSYNEQFF
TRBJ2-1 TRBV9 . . TGTGCCAGCAGCGCCCATCTTAATGAGCAGTTCTTC CASSAHLNEQFF
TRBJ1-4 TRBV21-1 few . TGTGCCAGCAGCAATGGGCCGACGAATGAAAAACTGTTTTTT CASSNGPTNEKLFF
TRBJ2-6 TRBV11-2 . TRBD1 TGTGCCAGCAGCCGAAAAGGACAGGTGGGAACTGGGGCCAACGTCCTGACTTTC CASSRKGQVGTGANVLTF
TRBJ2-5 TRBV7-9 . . TGTGCCAGCAGCCCCTTAAGTTTGGACTACCAGTACTTC CASSPLSLDYQYF
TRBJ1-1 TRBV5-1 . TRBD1 TGCGCCAGCAGCTCCGCCGTGGACAGGGCCACTGAAGCTTTCTTT CASSSAVDRATEAFF
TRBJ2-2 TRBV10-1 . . TGCGCCAGCAGGGCTTCGGGGGCCGGGGAGCTGTTTTTT CASRASGAGELFF
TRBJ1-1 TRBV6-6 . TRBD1 TGTGCCAGCAGTCCGAGACAGGGGATGAACACTGAAGCTTTCTTT CASSPRQGMNTEAFF
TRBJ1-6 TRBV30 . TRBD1 TGTGCCTGGAGTGCCGGATGGGGACAGGCTTCACCCCTCCACTTT CAWSAGWGQASPLHF
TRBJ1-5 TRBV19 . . TGTGCCAGTAGTTGGCAAGAGGGGCAGCCCCAGCATTTT CASSWQEGQPQHF